These 6 T cell receptor beta chains originate from one sample sequenced in a study of T cell changes during pregnancy in multiple sclerosis. Using immunoSEQ multiplex PCR, the repertoire was profiled, and TCRdb retains in-frame clones only, with some absent. This table has 60,000 to 65,000 clones, about nine tenths appearing once. The sequences come from peripheral blood, collected in the second trimester of pregnancy. The receptors were gathered from a female donor in good health, enrolled as a control in a pregnancy study.

This clone was picked up one time. This chain joins TRBV2 and TRBJ2-1; 9 positions agree with TRBD2. Germline CDR1 reads SNHLY; CDR2 reads FYNNEI. The CDR3 runs 15 residues. Trimming took 7 bases from V and 4 from J; bases not matched to a gene: 8. The CDR3 coding sequence is TGTGCCAGCAAACAAGCGGGGGGAAGATACAATGAGCAGTTCTTC. It translates to CASKQAGGRYNEQFF.

The rearrangement joins TRBV14 to TRBJ2-1; 8 positions match TRBD1. Germline values: CDR1 SGHDN, CDR2 FVKESK. V shed 7 bases, J shed 7 bases, and the junction held 6 bases outside the gene matches. The CDR3 totals 13 residues. The CDR3 DNA sequence: TGTGCCAGCACCAGGACAGGGATGAATGAGCAGTTCTTC. Protein sequence: CASTRTGMNEQFF. The full variable domain, in which reference TRBV14 and TRBJ2-1 provide the parts outside the CDR3, is EAGVTQFPSHSVIEKGQTVTLRCDPISGHDNLYWYRRVMGKEIKFLLHFVKESKQDESGMPNNRFLAERTGGTYSTLKVQPAELEDSGVYFCASTRTGMNEQFFGPGTRLTVL.

The chain couples TRBV6-5 to TRBJ1-3; TRBD1 matches 9 bases. Germline-derived CDR1 and CDR2 are MNHEY and SVGAGI. V gave up 0 bases and J gave up 4 bases; unmatched junction bases: 1. The CDR3 sequence is 15 residues long. The CDR3 is CASSYSGQGGNTIYF. In DNA, the CDR3 is TGTGCCAGCAGTTACTCAGGACAGGGGGGAAACACCATATATTTT.

The genes are TRBV30 and TRBJ2-3, with a weak D call TRBD1 (6 bases). The length of the CDR3 is 12 residues. With 7 bases removed from V and 3 bases from J, the gap between germline ends came to 11 bases. CDR1 and CDR2 from the germline V gene are GTSNPN and SVGIG (reference sequence). The CDR3 loop reads CASLGGTDTQYF. The DNA for the CDR3 is TGTGCCTCTCTAGGGGGAACAGATACGCAGTATTTT.

This chain uses TRBV12-5 with TRBJ2-5; TRBD2 agrees at 8 bases. From germline, CDR1 is LGHNT and CDR2 FRNRAP. V gave up 2 bases and J gave up 4 bases; unmatched junction bases: 9. The CDR3 consists of 16 residues. The CDR3 DNA reads TGTGCTAGTGGTTTGTTCCGGGAGGGCCTTGGAGAGACCCAGTACTTC. Its protein product is CASGLFREGLGETQYF.

This chain joins TRBV6-1 and TRBJ1-1; 8 bases match TRBD1. This CDR3 has 12 amino acids. Germline CDR1 MNHNS, CDR2 SASEGT. V dropped 8 bases and J dropped 7; count of bases not matched to a gene: 6. CDR3 sequence: CASVDRELEAFF. Here the CDR3 DNA reads TGTGCCAGCGTGGACAGGGAGCTTGAAGCTTTCTTT.